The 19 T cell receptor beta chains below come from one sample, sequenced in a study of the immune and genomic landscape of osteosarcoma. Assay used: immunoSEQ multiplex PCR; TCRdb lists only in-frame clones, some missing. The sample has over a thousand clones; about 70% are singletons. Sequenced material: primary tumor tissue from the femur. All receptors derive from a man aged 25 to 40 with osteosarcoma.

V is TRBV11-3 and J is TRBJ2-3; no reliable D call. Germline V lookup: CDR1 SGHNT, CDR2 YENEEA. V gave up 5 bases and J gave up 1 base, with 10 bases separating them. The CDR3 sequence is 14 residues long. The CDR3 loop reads CASSPLGRTDTQYF. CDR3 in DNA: TGTGCCAGCAGCCCATTGGGCCGCACAGATACGCAGTATTTT. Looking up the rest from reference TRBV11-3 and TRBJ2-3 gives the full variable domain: EAGVVQSPRYKIIEKKQPVAFWCNPISGHNTLYWYLQNLGQGPELLIRYENEEAVDDSQLPKDRFSAERLKGVDSTLKIQPAELGDSAVYLCASSPLGRTDTQYFGPGTRLTVL.

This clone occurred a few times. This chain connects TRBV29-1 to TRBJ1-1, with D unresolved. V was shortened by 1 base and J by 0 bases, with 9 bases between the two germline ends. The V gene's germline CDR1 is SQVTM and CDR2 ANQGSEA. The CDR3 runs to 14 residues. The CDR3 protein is CSVEGGDMNTEAFF. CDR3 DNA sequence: TGCAGCGTTGAAGGTGGAGACATGAACACTGAAGCTTTCTTT.

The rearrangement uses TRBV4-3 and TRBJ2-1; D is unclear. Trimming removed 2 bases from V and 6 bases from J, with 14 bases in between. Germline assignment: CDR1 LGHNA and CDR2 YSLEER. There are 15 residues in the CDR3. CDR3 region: CASSQSAPRTNEQFF. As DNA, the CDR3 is TGCGCCAGCAGCCAATCCGCCCCCAGAACCAATGAGCAGTTCTTC.

The DNA for the CDR3 is TGTGCCAGCAGCACGCAGGGGGTGGCCACCGGGGAGCTGTTTTTT. Translating it yields CASSTQGVATGELFF. The rearrangement links TRBV7-2 to TRBJ2-2, with 7 nucleotides matching TRBD1. The germline gives CDR1 SGHTA, CDR2 FQGNSA. This CDR3 region has 15 residues. J was trimmed by 4 bases and V by 5 bases; bases with no gene match: 7.

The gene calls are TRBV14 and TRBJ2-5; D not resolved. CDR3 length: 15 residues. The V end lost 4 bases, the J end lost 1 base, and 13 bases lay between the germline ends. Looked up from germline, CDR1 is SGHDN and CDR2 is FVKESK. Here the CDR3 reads CASSPLKKSQETQYF. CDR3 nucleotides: TGTGCCAGCAGCCCCCTCAAGAAGAGCCAAGAGACCCAGTACTTC.

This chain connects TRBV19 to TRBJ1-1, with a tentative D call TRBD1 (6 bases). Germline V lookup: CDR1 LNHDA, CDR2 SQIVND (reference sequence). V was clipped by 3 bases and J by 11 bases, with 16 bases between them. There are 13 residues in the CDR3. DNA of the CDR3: TGTGCCAGTAGTATGTTTTCGGACAGCGGGGCTTTCTTT. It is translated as CASSMFSDSGAFF.

CDR3 in DNA: TGTGCCAGCAGCTTAGGAGGGATGGTAATCGAGCAGTACGTC. Protein product: CASSLGGMVIEQYV. The rearrangement joins TRBV11-2 to TRBJ2-7; a weak D match, TRBD2 (5 bases). The CDR3 has 14 residues. V was trimmed by 1 base and J by 6 bases, leaving 13 bases between them. In germline, CDR1 is SGHAT, CDR2 FQNNGV.

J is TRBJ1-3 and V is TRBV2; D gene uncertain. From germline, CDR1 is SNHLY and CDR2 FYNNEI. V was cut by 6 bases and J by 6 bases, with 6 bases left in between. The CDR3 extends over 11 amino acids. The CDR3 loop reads CASRIANTIYF. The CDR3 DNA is TGTGCCAGCAGGATAGCAAACACCATATATTTT.

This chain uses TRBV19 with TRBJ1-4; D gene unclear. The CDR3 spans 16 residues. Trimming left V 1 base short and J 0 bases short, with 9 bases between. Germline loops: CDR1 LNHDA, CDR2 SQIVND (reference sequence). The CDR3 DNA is TGTGCCAGTAGTATAGTAGGGTATTCAACTAATGAAAAACTGTTTTTT. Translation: CASSIVGYSTNEKLFF. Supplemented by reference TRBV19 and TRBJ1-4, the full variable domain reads DGGITQSPKYLFRKEGQNVTLSCEQNLNHDAMYWYRQDPGQGLRLIYYSQIVNDFQKGDIAEGYSVSREKKESFPLTVTSAQKNPTAFYLCASSIVGYSTNEKLFFGSGTQLSVL.

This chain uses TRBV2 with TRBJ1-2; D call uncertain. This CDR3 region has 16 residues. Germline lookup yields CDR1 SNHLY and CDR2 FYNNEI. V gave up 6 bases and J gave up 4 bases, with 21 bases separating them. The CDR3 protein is CASSPRVQDNTYGYTF. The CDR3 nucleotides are TGTGCCAGCAGCCCCCGCGTTCAGGATAATACCTATGGCTACACCTTC.

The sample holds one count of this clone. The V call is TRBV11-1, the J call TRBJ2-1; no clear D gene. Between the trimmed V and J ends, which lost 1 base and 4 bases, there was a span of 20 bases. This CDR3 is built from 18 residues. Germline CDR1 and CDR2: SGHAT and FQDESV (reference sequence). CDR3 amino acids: CASSLGAPGLHDYNEQFF. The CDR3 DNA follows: TGTGCCAGCAGCTTAGGGGCCCCTGGCCTCCATGATTACAATGAGCAGTTCTTC.

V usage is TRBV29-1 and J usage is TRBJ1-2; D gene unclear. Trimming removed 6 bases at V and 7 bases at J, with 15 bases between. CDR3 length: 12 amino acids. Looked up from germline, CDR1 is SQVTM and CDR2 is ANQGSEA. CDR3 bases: TGCAGCGTAGGCGCGTCGGGTCGTGGCTACACCTTC. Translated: CSVGASGRGYTF.

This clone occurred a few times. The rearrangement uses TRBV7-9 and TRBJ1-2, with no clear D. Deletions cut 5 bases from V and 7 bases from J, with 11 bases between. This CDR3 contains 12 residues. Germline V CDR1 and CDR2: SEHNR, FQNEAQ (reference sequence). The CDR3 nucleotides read TGTGCCAGCAGCCCGGATGGTTTTGGCTACACCTTC. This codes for CASSPDGFGYTF.

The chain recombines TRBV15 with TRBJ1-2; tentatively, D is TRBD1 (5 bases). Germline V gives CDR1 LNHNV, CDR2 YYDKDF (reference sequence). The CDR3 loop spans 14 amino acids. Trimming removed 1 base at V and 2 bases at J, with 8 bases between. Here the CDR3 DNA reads TGTGCCACCAGCAGAGTTGAGGGGAACTATGGCTACACCTTC. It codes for CATSRVEGNYGYTF.

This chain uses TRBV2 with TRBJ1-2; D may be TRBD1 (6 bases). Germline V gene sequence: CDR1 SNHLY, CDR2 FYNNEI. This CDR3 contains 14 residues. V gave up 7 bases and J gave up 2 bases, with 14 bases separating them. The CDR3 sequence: CASTQQGNNYGYTF. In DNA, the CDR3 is TGTGCCAGCACACAACAGGGAAACAACTATGGCTACACCTTC.

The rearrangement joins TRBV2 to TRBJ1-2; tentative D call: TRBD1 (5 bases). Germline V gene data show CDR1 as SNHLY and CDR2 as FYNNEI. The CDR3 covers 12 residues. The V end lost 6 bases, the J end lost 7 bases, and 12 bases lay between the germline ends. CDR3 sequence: CASRMTQGGYTF. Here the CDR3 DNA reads TGTGCCAGCAGAATGACTCAGGGTGGCTACACCTTC.

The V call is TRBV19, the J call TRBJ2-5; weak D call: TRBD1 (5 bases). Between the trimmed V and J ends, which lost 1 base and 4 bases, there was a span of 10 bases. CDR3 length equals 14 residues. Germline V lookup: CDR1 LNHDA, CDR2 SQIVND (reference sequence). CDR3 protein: CASSIGQGAETQYF. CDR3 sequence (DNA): TGTGCCAGTAGTATAGGTCAGGGTGCAGAGACCCAGTACTTC.

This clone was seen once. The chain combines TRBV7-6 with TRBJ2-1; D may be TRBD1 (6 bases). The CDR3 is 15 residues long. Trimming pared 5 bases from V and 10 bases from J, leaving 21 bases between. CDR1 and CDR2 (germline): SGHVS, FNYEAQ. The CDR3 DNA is TGTGCCAGCAGCAAAACGACAGGTCCGGGGAAGGAGCAGTTCTTC. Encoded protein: CASSKTTGPGKEQFF.

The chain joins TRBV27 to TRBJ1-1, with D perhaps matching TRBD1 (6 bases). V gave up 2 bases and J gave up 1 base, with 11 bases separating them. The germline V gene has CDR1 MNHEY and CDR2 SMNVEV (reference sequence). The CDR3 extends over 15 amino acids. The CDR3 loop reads CASSLHDRPNTEAFF. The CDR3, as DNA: TGTGCCAGCAGTTTACACGACAGGCCGAACACTGAAGCTTTCTTT.